This is a list of T cell receptor beta chains from one sample in a study of T cell changes during pregnancy in multiple sclerosis. Assay used: immunoSEQ multiplex PCR; TCRdb lists only in-frame clones, some missing. Here the sample spans approximately 88,000 clones, approximately 92% being singletons. Here the sequenced sample was peripheral blood, taken in the first trimester of pregnancy. The receptors come from a female donor with multiple sclerosis, enrolled in a pregnancy study. Both conserved end residues are part of each CDR3. Each record gives: clone size, V gene, D gene, J gene, CDR3 protein, CDR3 DNA. The D gene is left open where the match is weak. Expanded clones are given a class, and other clones once, few, many or no size at all.

-	TRBV4-1	TRBD1	TRBJ1-2	CASRPGTATNYGYTF	TGCGCCAGCAGACCCGGGACAGCTACTAACTATGGCTACACCTTC
-	TRBV9	-	TRBJ2-5	CASSVGSGSRETQYF	TGTGCCAGCAGCGTTGGTAGCGGAAGTCGAGAGACCCAGTACTTC
-	TRBV19	-	TRBJ1-1	CASSILNRQGGLNTEAFF	TGTGCCAGTAGTATCCTTAATCGGCAGGGAGGTCTGAACACTGAAGCTTTCTTT
-	TRBV5-1	TRBD2	TRBJ2-1	CASSLAGGLRGNEQFF	TGCGCCAGCAGCTTGGCGGGGGGACTGAGGGGCAATGAGCAGTTCTTC
-	TRBV19	-	TRBJ1-5	CASTRGVAGRDSNQPQHF	TGTGCCAGCACCCGTGGGGTGGCAGGGAGGGATAGCAATCAGCCCCAGCATTTT
once	TRBV7-9	TRBD2	TRBJ2-1	CASSSRLAGGPSYNEQFF	TGTGCCAGCAGCTCCAGACTAGCGGGGGGGCCGTCCTACAATGAGCAGTTCTTC
once	TRBV5-1	-	TRBJ2-7	CASSFAGGLSSYEQYF	TGCGCCAGCAGCTTCGCTGGGGGCCTAAGCTCCTACGAGCAGTACTTC
-	TRBV29-1	TRBD1	TRBJ1-1	CSGATGTGTMLTEAFF	TGCAGCGGCGCGACCGGGACAGGGACTATGTTAACTGAAGCTTTCTTT
-	TRBV5-6	TRBD1	TRBJ2-2	CASSATGVRSAGELFF	TGTGCCAGCAGCGCCACAGGGGTACGTAGCGCCGGGGAGCTGTTTTTT
-	TRBV20-1	-	TRBJ1-2	CSASINYGYTF	TGCAGTGCTTCAATTAACTATGGCTACACCTTC
once	TRBV19	-	TRBJ1-5	CASSGQSDQPQHF	TGTGCCAGTAGTGGGCAGTCTGATCAGCCCCAGCATTTT
few	TRBV4-2	TRBD2	TRBJ2-1	CASSQDSSGAYNEQFF	TGTGCCAGCAGCCAAGATTCTAGCGGGGCCTACAATGAGCAGTTCTTC
-	TRBV5-1	TRBD2	TRBJ2-3	CASSLGRGALSTDTQYF	TGCGCCAGCAGCTTAGGGCGGGGGGCCCTCAGCACAGATACGCAGTATTTT
-	TRBV11-2	-	TRBJ2-5	CASSLDWGAQETQYF	TGTGCCAGCAGCTTAGATTGGGGAGCTCAAGAGACCCAGTACTTC
-	TRBV30	TRBD1	TRBJ1-1	CAGNRVWTGGAFF	TGTGCCGGAAACCGGGTTTGGACAGGGGGAGCTTTCTTT
once	TRBV6-1	TRBD1	TRBJ2-3	CASMGQGTDTQYF	TGTGCCAGCATGGGACAGGGGACAGATACGCAGTATTTT
-	TRBV27	-	TRBJ1-1	CASSLYTNTEAFF	TGTGCCAGCAGTCTGTACACGAACACTGAAGCTTTCTTT
-	TRBV2	TRBD2	TRBJ2-5	CASIHGGEKETQYF	TGTGCCAGCATCCACGGGGGGGAAAAAGAGACCCAGTACTTC
-	TRBV5-8	TRBD1	TRBJ1-1	CASSLFGTGIGTEAFF	TGTGCCAGCAGCTTGTTTGGGACAGGGATTGGCACTGAAGCTTTCTTT
-	TRBV27	-	TRBJ2-7	CASSLTGNYEQYF	TGTGCCAGCAGTTTGACAGGTAACTACGAGCAGTACTTC
-	TRBV7-2	TRBD1	TRBJ1-1	CASRYPQGHGTEAFF	TGTGCCAGCAGGTACCCACAGGGGCATGGGACCGAAGCTTTCTTT
-	TRBV11-2	TRBD1	TRBJ1-1	CASSFGRGQTNTEAFF	TGTGCCAGCAGCTTCGGACGGGGACAGACCAACACTGAAGCTTTCTTT
-	TRBV18	TRBD2	TRBJ2-5	CASSPINSGGEETQYF	TGTGCCAGCTCACCAATCAATAGCGGGGGAGAAGAGACCCAGTACTTC
once	TRBV2	TRBD1	TRBJ1-3	CATIRDSSSGNTIYF	TGTGCCACAATTAGGGACAGTAGCTCTGGAAACACCATATATTTT
-	TRBV10-3	-	TRBJ2-6	CAISRTGSGANVLTF	TGTGCCATCAGTCGCACAGGGTCTGGGGCCAACGTCCTGACTTTC